This is a list of T cell receptor beta chains from one sample in a study of T cell responses to AZD1222 COVID-19 vaccine. Profiling relied on immunoSEQ multiplex PCR, and the TCRdb table lists in-frame clones only, not all of them. The sample carries 100,000 to 150,000 clones, approximately 90% recorded once. Sequences were derived from peripheral blood, sampled 28 days after the second AZD1222 dose. These receptors were obtained from an adult who received the AZD1222 COVID-19 vaccine. Both conserved end residues are part of each CDR3. D genes are given only for firm matches. The size of a clone is reported for some rows only, either as once, few or many, or as a class for expanded clones.

v_call	d_call	j_call	clone_size	cdr3_nt	cdr3_aa
TRBV4-1	TRBD1	TRBJ1-1	NA	TGCGCCAGCAGCCAAGTACAGGGGCGTGAAGCTTTCTTT	CASSQVQGREAFF
TRBV7-9	NA	TRBJ2-5	NA	TGTGCCAGCAGCCTTCTATCGGCGCTGGGGTCTAACCCAGAGACCCAGTACTTC	CASSLLSALGSNPETQYF
TRBV28	TRBD2	TRBJ2-7	NA	TGTGCCAGCAGCGGTAGCGGGAGCTCCTACGAGCAGTACTTC	CASSGSGSSYEQYF
TRBV27	NA	TRBJ1-1	NA	TGTGCCAGCAGTTTAGGGTTTCCTAGAATGGGGGGTTGGAACACTGAAGCTTTCTTT	CASSLGFPRMGGWNTEAFF
TRBV25-1	NA	TRBJ1-6	NA	TGTGCCAGCAGTGCTACTCCAACCGACAATTCACCCCTCCACTTT	CASSATPTDNSPLHF
TRBV7-9	NA	TRBJ2-7	NA	TGTGCCAGCAGCTTAGCGGGGGACTCCTACGAGCAGTACTTC	CASSLAGDSYEQYF
TRBV5-4	TRBD1	TRBJ2-1	NA	TGTGCCAGCAACCTACGGACAGGGGCCACCTCCTACAATGAGCAGTTCTTC	CASNLRTGATSYNEQFF
TRBV19	NA	TRBJ1-3	NA	TGTGCCAGTAGTCCCCTCGGGACCGCGGCCTACTCTGGAAACACCATATATTTT	CASSPLGTAAYSGNTIYF
TRBV7-7	NA	TRBJ1-5	NA	TGTGCCAGCAGCTTAGAGGCAGCCCCTTCGTATAGCAATCAGCCCCAGCATTTT	CASSLEAAPSYSNQPQHF
TRBV19	NA	TRBJ1-2	NA	TGTGCCAGTAGTATCCGACAAGGAGCGGGGTATGGCTACACCTTC	CASSIRQGAGYGYTF
TRBV2	NA	TRBJ1-1	NA	TGTGCCAGCAGCGCCTCCGATTGGGGTATGACTGAAGCTTTCTTT	CASSASDWGMTEAFF
TRBV11-2	NA	TRBJ1-5	NA	TGTGCCAGCAGCCCCGAGCGGAATCAGCCCCAGCATTTT	CASSPERNQPQHF
TRBV24-1	NA	TRBJ2-3	NA	TGTGCCACCAGTGATTCGGGGACGGTGGGCACAGATACGCAGTATTTT	CATSDSGTVGTDTQYF
TRBV6-2/TRBV6-3	TRBD1	TRBJ1-5	NA	TGTGCCAGCAGTTACAGCGGGACAGGGGCGATGAGCAATCAGCCCCAGCATTTT	CASSYSGTGAMSNQPQHF
TRBV12-3/TRBV12-4	TRBD1	TRBJ1-2	NA	TGTGCCAGCAAAACCGACAGGGACTCTGGCTACACCTTC	CASKTDRDSGYTF
TRBV3-1/TRBV3-2	TRBD1	TRBJ2-7	NA	TGTGCCAGCAGCCATCCCTTGGGAGACAGGGGAAATTACGAGCAGTACTTC	CASSHPLGDRGNYEQYF
TRBV5-1	NA	TRBJ2-1	NA	TGCGCCAGCAGCTTAACGTGGAATGAGCAGTTCTTC	CASSLTWNEQFF
TRBV12-5	TRBD2	TRBJ2-2	NA	TGTGCTAGTGGGGATGGGGGACTAGCGGACACCGGGGAGCTGTTTTTT	CASGDGGLADTGELFF
TRBV4-1	NA	TRBJ2-1	NA	TGCGCCAGCAGCCAAGATTCGAGACAGGCCTACAATGAGCAGTTCTTC	CASSQDSRQAYNEQFF
TRBV6-5	TRBD2	TRBJ2-1	NA	TGTGCCAGCCCAGGGCCAAGCGGGAGTTACAATGAGCAGTTCTTC	CASPGPSGSYNEQFF
TRBV7-2	TRBD1	TRBJ1-3	NA	TGTGCCAGCAGCCTACAGGGGCAAGCTGGAAACACCATATATTTT	CASSLQGQAGNTIYF
TRBV5-1	TRBD2	TRBJ2-3	NA	TGCGCCAGCAGCTTGGGGGCTAGCGGCATGGGCACAGATACGCAGTATTTT	CASSLGASGMGTDTQYF
TRBV11-3	NA	TRBJ2-3	NA	TGTGCCAGCAGCCCCTCACCGGGAAAGGGACCTAATACGCAGTATTTT	CASSPSPGKGPNTQYF
TRBV12-3/TRBV12-4	NA	TRBJ2-7	NA	TGTGCCAGCAGTTCCGGGGGAGTCGAGCAGTACTTC	CASSSGGVEQYF
TRBV27	NA	TRBJ1-1	NA	TGTGCCAGCGCCGGTACAGCCCTTGAAGCTTTCTTT	CASAGTALEAFF
TRBV4-2	NA	TRBJ1-5	NA	TGTGCCAGCAGCCAAGAGAGGGATCCCAATCAGCCCCAGCATTTT	CASSQERDPNQPQHF
TRBV27	TRBD1	TRBJ1-6	NA	TGTGCCAGCAGTCCCTCCCAGGGGGCTAATTCACCCCTCCACTTT	CASSPSQGANSPLHF
TRBV4-2	NA	TRBJ1-4	NA	TGTGCCAGCAGCCAACCGCTCAGGGAAGGGGGGGAAAAACTGTTTTTT	CASSQPLREGGEKLFF
TRBV7-7	NA	TRBJ2-3	few	TGTGCCAGCAGCTTAATTCCGGGGGCCGCAGATACGCAGTATTTT	CASSLIPGAADTQYF
TRBV7-2	NA	TRBJ2-4	NA	TGTGCCAGCAGCTTCTATCCCAAAAACATTCAGTACTTC	CASSFYPKNIQYF
TRBV3-1/TRBV3-2	NA	TRBJ2-5	NA	TGTGCCAGCAGCCAGGAGACCCAGTACTTC	CASSQETQYF
TRBV3-1/TRBV3-2	TRBD2	TRBJ2-1	once	TGTGCCAGCAGCCAAATTGCCCTAGCGGGATACAATGAGCAGTTCTTC	CASSQIALAGYNEQFF
TRBV10-3	TRBD1	TRBJ1-6	NA	TGTGCCATCAGTGAAGGTCAGGGGGCTTCACCCCTCCACTTT	CAISEGQGASPLHF
TRBV3-1/TRBV3-2	NA	TRBJ1-6	once	TGTGCCAGCAGCGGAGGTTCACCCCTCCACTTT	CASSGGSPLHF
TRBV24-1	TRBD1	TRBJ2-2	NA	TGTGCCACCAGTTCGGGACAGGGGGACCCAGCCAACTGGGAGCTGTTTTTT	CATSSGQGDPANWELFF
TRBV28	NA	TRBJ1-5	NA	TGTGCCAGCAGTGAGGACAATAGCAATCAGCCCCAGCATTTT	CASSEDNSNQPQHF
TRBV7-9	NA	TRBJ1-5	NA	TGTGCCAGCAGCTTAAAGGGGGTTGATGCCTGGAGCAATCAGCCCCAGCATTTT	CASSLKGVDAWSNQPQHF
TRBV2	NA	TRBJ1-2	NA	TGTGCCAGCAGAGGGGACAACCTATATGGCTACACCTTC	CASRGDNLYGYTF
TRBV6-5	NA	TRBJ2-5	NA	TGTGCCAGCAGCCGGGGGCAGCAAGAGACCCAGTACTTC	CASSRGQQETQYF
TRBV12-5	NA	TRBJ2-5	NA	TGTGCTAGTGGTAGTCAAGAGACCCAGTACTTC	CASGSQETQYF
TRBV10-3	NA	TRBJ2-7	once	TGTGCCATCAGTGAGTCGGGGAGCTACGAGCAGTACTTC	CAISESGSYEQYF
TRBV5-1	NA	TRBJ1-3	NA	TGCGCCAGCAGCCGCTCTGACAGCAACTCTGGAAACACCATATATTTT	CASSRSDSNSGNTIYF
TRBV15	TRBD1	TRBJ2-1	once	TGTGCCACCAGCGACCCTCTACCAGGGGGTATAATGAGCTCCTACAATGAGCAGTTCTTC	CATSDPLPGGIMSSYNEQFF
TRBV7-2	NA	TRBJ2-1	few	TGTGCCAGCAGCTTAGTTTCAGTCCTAGCAGGCAATGAGCAGTTCTTC	CASSLVSVLAGNEQFF
TRBV10-3	TRBD1	TRBJ2-5	NA	TGTGCCATCAGTGAACCAGGGACAGGGTTTGGGACCCAGTACTTC	CAISEPGTGFGTQYF
TRBV28	NA	TRBJ2-5	NA	TGTGCCAGCAGTGGGATCGTGAGCAGTGGTCGGGAGACCCAGTACTTC	CASSGIVSSGRETQYF
TRBV30	TRBD1	TRBJ1-1	NA	TGTGCCTGGACGACAGGGGGGAAAACGTCTTTCTTT	CAWTTGGKTSFF
TRBV4-1	TRBD1	TRBJ1-1	NA	TGCGCCAGCAGCCAAGGTCGACAGGGGAACACTGAAGCTTTCTTT	CASSQGRQGNTEAFF